Following are 11 T cell receptor beta chains from one sample sequenced in a study of cytomegalovirus exposure and HLA in healthy donors. Vbeta (60) and Jbeta (13) primers were used in the PCR. Profiled with immunoSEQ multiplex PCR; TCRdb holds only in-frame clones, not every one. The sample has about 130,000 clones, 70% to 90% seen once. Sequencing was carried out using PBMCs. The receptors stem from a man aged 18 to 30 in good health and CMV-seropositive.

The V gene is TRBV10-3, the J gene TRBJ2-1; no clear D gene. This CDR3 region has 14 residues. Trimming pared 3 bases from V and 7 bases from J, leaving 13 bases between. In germline, CDR1 is ENHRY, CDR2 SYGVKD. The DNA of the CDR3 is TGTGCCATCAGTGAAATCCTGCGAGAGAATGAGCAGTTCTTC. Translated: CAISEILRENEQFF.

The DNA of the CDR3 is TGTGCCAGCAGTGAGACTGGCGGGGGTCTTAATGAGCAGTTCTTC. This codes for CASSETGGGLNEQFF. The chain is built from TRBV6-1 and TRBJ2-1; TRBD2 agrees at 7 bases. The CDR3 is 15 amino acids. The trim removed 3 bases at V and 7 bases at J, leaving 9 bases unmatched. Germline CDR1 is MNHNS and CDR2 is SASEGT.

The chain is built from TRBV5-6 and TRBJ2-5, with TRBD1 as a possible D gene (6 bases). The end of the DNA is better explained by TRBJ2-7, so the J call may be wrong. CDR1 is SGHDT and CDR2 is YYEEEE in the germline V gene. The CDR3 totals 13 residues. The CDR3 nucleotides read TGTGCCAGCAGCTGGGCACAGGGTTACGAGCAGTACTTC. Amino acids: CASSWAQGYEQYF.

The chain employs TRBV5-6 and TRBJ1-4; 7 nucleotides agree with TRBD1. Losses at the gene ends were 4 bases for V and 5 bases for J; bases not matched to a gene: 5. CDR1 SGHDT and CDR2 YYEEEE come from the germline V gene. CDR3 size: 14 residues. CDR3 loop: CASSPDRRNEKLFF. The CDR3 DNA reads TGTGCCAGCAGCCCGGACAGGAGGAATGAAAAACTGTTTTTT.

The chain couples TRBV27 to TRBJ2-2; tentative D call: TRBD1 (5 bases). The ends were cut back, 4 bases at V and 1 base at J, with 10 bases in the middle. This CDR3 contains 15 residues. CDR1 and CDR2 from the germline V gene are MNHEY and SMNVEV (reference sequence). The CDR3 nucleotides read TGTGCCAGCAGTTGGGGCAGGAGGAACACCGGGGAGCTGTTTTTT. Translating it yields CASSWGRRNTGELFF.

This chain connects TRBV6-5 to TRBJ1-1, with a weak D call TRBD1 (6 bases). The CDR3 covers 13 residues. Trimming pared 6 bases from V and 4 bases from J, leaving 12 bases between. The germline V gene encodes CDR1 MNHEY and CDR2 SVGAGI. CDR3 nucleotide sequence: TGTGCCAGCAGACTTGGACAGTTCACTGAAGCTTTCTTT. Its protein product is CASRLGQFTEAFF.

The J gene is TRBJ2-1, the V gene TRBV4-1; no firm D call. Germline CDR1 is MGHRA and CDR2 is YSYEKL. The CDR3 is 15 residues long. The ends were cut back, 0 bases at V and 4 bases at J, with 10 bases in the middle. For the CDR3, the DNA is TGCGCCAGCAGCCAAGATCTTGGCATTTACAATGAGCAGTTCTTC. Amino acid sequence: CASSQDLGIYNEQFF.

This chain links TRBV27 with TRBJ2-4; D might be TRBD1 (6 bases). The ends were cut back, 4 bases at V and 4 bases at J, with 14 bases in the middle. The CDR3 is made up of 15 amino acids. Per the germline V gene, CDR1 is MNHEY and CDR2 is SMNVEV (reference sequence). CDR3 in amino acids: CASSSGTGLKNIQYF. In DNA form, the CDR3 reads TGTGCCAGCAGTTCGGGCACAGGGCTTAAAAACATTCAGTACTTC.

The V and J genes are TRBV7-9 and TRBJ2-7; TRBD1 agrees at 9 bases. The CDR3 has 14 amino acids. The V gene end was trimmed by 4 bases and the J gene end by 4 bases; junction bases not matched to a gene: 5. The germline V gene encodes CDR1 SEHNR and CDR2 FQNEAQ (reference sequence). CDR3 bases: TGTGCCAGCAGCTCCGGGACAGGGAGTTACGAGCAGTACTTC. It encodes CASSSGTGSYEQYF. Using reference TRBV7-9 and TRBJ2-7 for the parts outside the CDR3, the full variable domain is DTGVSQNPRHKITKRGQNVTFRCDPISEHNRLYWYRQTLGQGPEFLTYFQNEAQLEKSRLLSDRFSAERPKGSFSTLEIQRTEQGDSAMYLCASSSGTGSYEQYFGPGTRLTVT.

J is TRBJ1-1 and V is TRBV9; D not resolved. The germline V gene encodes CDR1 SGDLS and CDR2 YYNGEE. CDR3 length equals 13 residues. Trimming removed 3 bases from V and 5 bases from J, with 11 bases in between. The CDR3 loop is CASSEEGMTEAFF. The CDR3 coding sequence is TGTGCCAGCAGCGAAGAGGGAATGACTGAAGCTTTCTTT.

The V and J genes are TRBV28 and TRBJ1-2, with 8 bases that match TRBD1. V was pared by 4 bases and J by 3 bases, with 4 bases of the junction left unmatched. The CDR3 runs to 14 residues. Germline V CDR1 and CDR2: MDHEN, SYDVKM. Here the CDR3 DNA reads TGTGCCAGCAGTTCTCCGGGACAGGACTATGGCTACACCTTC. Translated, it gives CASSSPGQDYGYTF.